A single sample is the source of the 30 T cell receptor beta chains below, sequenced in a study of blood T cell repertoires in COVID-19. Produced via immunoSEQ multiplex PCR; TCRdb's table is partial and in-frame only. The profile shows roughly 250,000 clones, 75% to 95% of them singletons. Input material: PBMCs or T cells enriched from blood (not recorded which). Source of these receptors: a woman aged 18-29 years who had recovered from COVID-19.

The V and J genes are TRBV29-1 and TRBJ1-1, with 7 bases that match TRBD1. The trim removed 7 bases at V and 1 base at J, leaving 6 bases unmatched. The CDR3 has 13 amino acids. Germline CDR1 reads SQVTM; CDR2 reads ANQGSEA. Here the CDR3 reads CSAWDSKNTEAFF. CDR3 coding DNA: TGCAGCGCGTGGGACAGCAAGAACACTGAAGCTTTCTTT.

The rearrangement joins TRBV11-2 to TRBJ1-2, with 7 positions matching TRBD1. Germline-derived CDR1 and CDR2 are SGHAT and FQNNGV. V trimming: 0 bases; J trimming: 6 bases; junction bases outside the gene matches: 4. This CDR3 spans 14 amino acids. CDR3 amino acids: CASSLDLQGNGYTF. The DNA of the CDR3 is TGTGCCAGCAGCTTAGATCTACAGGGGAATGGCTACACCTTC.

The chain uses TRBV2 and TRBJ1-4; D is ambiguous. The CDR3 has 12 residues. Germline loops: CDR1 SNHLY, CDR2 FYNNEI. Trimming took 8 bases from V and 10 from J, leaving 14 bases between them. The CDR3 DNA reads TGTGCCAGCCGGGTTGTACGGGGAAAACTGTTTTTT. This encodes CASRVVRGKLFF.

This chain links TRBV19 with TRBJ2-1, with TRBD2 as a possible D gene (6 bases). Germline V gene data show CDR1 as LNHDA and CDR2 as SQIVND (reference sequence). The CDR3 spans 11 residues. V was trimmed by 3 bases and J by 10 bases, leaving 7 bases between them. CDR3 nucleotides: TGTGCCAGTAGTATCGGGGGAGAGCAGTTCTTC. This encodes CASSIGGEQFF. Looking up the rest from reference TRBV19 and TRBJ2-1 gives the full variable domain: DGGITQSPKYLFRKEGQNVTLSCEQNLNHDAMYWYRQDPGQGLRLIYYSQIVNDFQKGDIAEGYSVSREKKESFPLTVTSAQKNPTAFYLCASSIGGEQFFGPGTRLTVL.

The chain recombines TRBV11-3 with TRBJ2-5; the D gene is possibly TRBD1 (6 bases). The germline V and J ends were trimmed by 4 bases and 0 bases, with 15 bases remaining between them. The CDR3 has 16 residues. Germline assignment: CDR1 SGHNT and CDR2 YENEEA. The CDR3, as DNA: TGTGCCAGCAGCTCCCGGGACATTGAGTACCAAGAGACCCAGTACTTC. It is translated as CASSSRDIEYQETQYF.

V and J are TRBV9 and TRBJ1-2, with 10 bases aligning to TRBD1. Germline V CDR1 and CDR2: SGDLS, YYNGEE. V dropped 2 bases and J dropped 6; count of bases not matched to a gene: 4. This CDR3 region has 14 residues. The CDR3 DNA reads as TGTGCCAGCAGCGTTGGGGACAGGGGAAATGGCTACACCTTC. This codes for CASSVGDRGNGYTF.

For the CDR3, the DNA is TGTGCCAGCAGCCTTGACGGGACTAGCGGGAACGAGCAGTACTTC. This sequence encodes CASSLDGTSGNEQYF. The chain employs TRBV7-3 and TRBJ2-7; 13 bases line up with TRBD2. This CDR3 region has 15 residues. Germline V lookup: CDR1 SGHTA, CDR2 FQGTGA. J gave up 5 bases and V 5 bases, and 6 bases lay outside the gene matches.

The chain has TRBV19 and TRBJ2-1; 11 bases map to TRBD1. Trimming took 5 bases from V and 0 from J; bases not matched to a gene: 15. The CDR3 runs 20 residues. Germline V gene sequence: CDR1 LNHDA, CDR2 SQIVND (reference sequence). In DNA form, the CDR3 reads TGTGCCAGTAGTCCCCGGACAGGGGGCGGGTGGGGGATCTCCTACAATGAGCAGTTCTTC. Translation gives CASSPRTGGGWGISYNEQFF.

The chain recombines TRBV28 with TRBJ2-7, with 14 nucleotides matching TRBD2. The CDR3 is 21 residues long. The trim removed 7 bases at V and 0 bases at J, leaving 20 bases unmatched. CDR1 and CDR2 from the germline V gene are MDHEN and SYDVKM. The CDR3 protein is CASNDLLGTSGGSLSSYEQYF. The CDR3 region has the DNA TGTGCCAGCAACGATCTCCTCGGGACTAGCGGGGGATCCTTGAGCTCCTACGAGCAGTACTTC.

The chain has TRBV4-1 and TRBJ2-7, with TRBD2 identical over 10 bases. There are 17 residues in the CDR3. Germline V gene data show CDR1 as MGHRA and CDR2 as YSYEKL. Losses at the gene ends were 4 bases for V and 2 bases for J; bases not matched to a gene: 11. This CDR3 is CASSPPQGLAQTYEQYF. The CDR3 DNA is TGCGCCAGCAGCCCCCCTCAGGGACTAGCGCAGACCTACGAGCAGTACTTC.

CDR3 in amino acids: CASSQDPRGNQPQHF. The CDR3 bases are TGCGCCAGCAGCCAAGATCCCCGGGGGAACCAGCCCCAGCATTTT. The chain has TRBV4-1 and TRBJ1-5, with D possibly matching TRBD1 (5 bases). From germline, CDR1 is MGHRA and CDR2 YSYEKL. CDR3 length: 15 amino acids. Deletions cut 0 bases from V and 7 bases from J, with 13 bases between.

The chain links TRBV3-1 (or the pseudogene TRBV3-2) to TRBJ1-2; the match to TRBD1 covers 9 bases. The trim removed 4 bases at V and 4 bases at J, leaving 4 bases unmatched. Germline values: CDR1 LGHDT, CDR2 YNNKEL (reference sequence). This CDR3 comprises 14 residues. The CDR3 DNA reads as TGTGCCAGCAGCCCGGGGACAGGGACCTATGGCTACACCTTC. Its translation is CASSPGTGTYGYTF.

The V and J genes are TRBV2 and TRBJ1-5; no reliable D call. The CDR3 consists of 14 residues. CDR1 and CDR2 (germline): SNHLY, FYNNEI. V was shortened by 4 bases and J by 1 base, with 8 bases between the two germline ends. In nucleotides, the CDR3 is TGTGCCAGCAGTGCCAGAGGAAGCAATCAGCCCCAGCATTTT. This codes for CASSARGSNQPQHF.

V usage is TRBV18 and J usage is TRBJ1-5; 12 bases map to TRBD1. Germline CDR1 KGHSH, CDR2 LQKENI. Trimming removed 6 bases from V and 3 bases from J; junction bases left unmatched: 9. The length of the CDR3 is 17 residues. CDR3 in DNA: TGTGCCAGCTCGTCAACCGGGACAGGGGGCCTCAATCAGCCCCAGCATTTT. The encoded protein is CASSSTGTGGLNQPQHF.

The table lists this clone with a count of one. The chain employs TRBV2 and TRBJ1-5, with D possibly being TRBD1 (6 bases). V was shortened by 1 base and J by 0 bases, with 16 bases between the two germline ends. The CDR3 has 18 amino acids. The germline V gene has CDR1 SNHLY and CDR2 FYNNEI. The CDR3 bases are TGTGCCAGCAGTGAAGTGTACGGCCAGGGGAATAGCAATCAGCCCCAGCATTTT. This codes for CASSEVYGQGNSNQPQHF.

Only one count was recorded for this clone. The chain employs TRBV7-8 and TRBJ1-2; perhaps TRBD1 as D (6 bases). The CDR3 totals 15 residues. V lost 1 base, J lost 3 bases, and 12 bases lay in between. The germline gives CDR1 SGHVS, CDR2 FQNEAQ. The CDR3 reads CASSLGGQLHYGYTF. CDR3 sequence (DNA): TGTGCCAGCAGCTTAGGCGGACAGTTACACTATGGCTACACCTTC.

This chain joins TRBV15 and TRBJ2-1; D ambiguous. The V gene's germline CDR1 is LNHNV and CDR2 YYDKDF (reference sequence). CDR3 length: 12 residues. V was pared by 0 bases and J by 7 bases, with 4 bases between. CDR3 DNA sequence: TGTGCCACCAGCAGAGATATAAATGAGCAGTTCTTC. It yields the protein CATSRDINEQFF. The full variable domain, completed using reference TRBV15 and TRBJ2-1, is DAMVIQNPRYQVTQFGKPVTLSCSQTLNHNVMYWYQQKSSQAPKLLFHYYDKDFNNEADTPDNFQSRRPNTSFCFLDIRSPGLGDTAMYLCATSRDINEQFFGPGTRLTVL.

This clone was detected once. The rearrangement links TRBV18 to TRBJ1-1, with a tentative D call TRBD1 (5 bases). The germline CDR1 and CDR2 sequences are KGHSH and LQKENI. The CDR3 loop spans 13 amino acids. V was cut by 2 bases and J by 2 bases, with 6 bases left in between. CDR3 region: CASSPRTNTEAFF. For the CDR3, the DNA is TGTGCCAGCTCACCAAGGACAAACACTGAAGCTTTCTTT.

This chain connects TRBV29-1 to TRBJ1-2, with D possibly TRBD1 on 5 matching bases. V was trimmed by 4 bases and J by 6 bases, leaving 15 bases between them. This CDR3 has 13 amino acids. Germline V gives CDR1 SQVTM, CDR2 ANQGSEA. In nucleotides, the CDR3 is TGCAGCGTTGCCTTTGCAGGGTGGGATGGCTACACCTTC. It specifies CSVAFAGWDGYTF.

The CDR3 spells CASNGQTYTGYTF. The CDR3 DNA sequence: TGTGCCAGCAACGGACAGACTTACACTGGCTACACCTTC. The chain links TRBV5-4 to TRBJ1-2, with a tentative D call TRBD1 (6 bases). The CDR3 runs to 13 residues. The V end lost 6 bases, the J end lost 7 bases, and 16 bases lay between the germline ends. Germline V CDR1 and CDR2: SGHNT, YYREEE (reference sequence).

CDR3 DNA sequence: TGTGCCAGCAGCCAGGGGGACAGCTATAATTCACCCCTCCACTTT. As protein: CASSQGDSYNSPLHF. The chain couples TRBV3-1 (or the pseudogene TRBV3-2) to TRBJ1-6; 7 nucleotides align to TRBD1. Unmatched junction bases numbered 2, after V lost 3 bases and J lost 3 bases. This CDR3 comprises 15 residues. The germline gives CDR1 LGHDT, CDR2 YNNKEL (reference sequence).

The chain carries TRBV11-2 and TRBJ2-7; unclear D gene. The V gene's germline CDR1 is SGHAT and CDR2 FQNNGV. This CDR3 spans 13 amino acids. V was pared by 3 bases and J by 5 bases, with 11 bases between. The CDR3 loop reads CASSFETIHEQYF. For the CDR3, the DNA is TGTGCCAGCAGCTTCGAGACAATCCACGAGCAGTACTTC.

The chain recombines TRBV7-6 with TRBJ2-1; 13 bases fit TRBD2. Germline lookup yields CDR1 SGHVS and CDR2 FNYEAQ. This CDR3 has 17 residues. V dropped 4 bases and J dropped 2; count of bases not matched to a gene: 5. CDR3 DNA: TGTGCCAGCAGCTCCAGGACTAGCGGGGGCGCCTACAATGAGCAGTTCTTC. This encodes CASSSRTSGGAYNEQFF.

This sequence joins TRBV9 and TRBJ1-3; D possibly corresponds to TRBD1 (5 bases). CDR1 and CDR2 from the germline V gene are SGDLS and YYNGEE. V lost 3 bases and J lost 9, with 16 bases in between. There are 14 residues in the CDR3. The CDR3 is CASSEEGTRGTIYF. The CDR3 DNA is TGTGCCAGCAGCGAGGAGGGGACGAGAGGCACCATATATTTT.

The V call is TRBV16, the J call TRBJ1-5, with unresolved D. Germline-derived CDR1 and CDR2 are KGHSY and FQNENV. V was pared by 0 bases and J by 1 base, with 7 bases between. This CDR3 spans 15 amino acids. The CDR3: CASSQSGRSNQPQHF. The CDR3 DNA reads TGTGCCAGCAGCCAATCTGGGAGAAGCAATCAGCCCCAGCATTTT.

The chain combines TRBV6-5 with TRBJ2-5; 7 bases agree with TRBD2. This CDR3 region has 15 residues. Germline CDR1 MNHEY, CDR2 SVGAGI. With V trimmed by 1 base and J by 1 base, 3 bases remained unmatched. The CDR3 sequence: CASSYYLAAQETQYF. As DNA, the CDR3 is TGTGCCAGCAGTTACTACCTAGCGGCCCAAGAGACCCAGTACTTC.

This chain joins TRBV11-2 and TRBJ2-5, with TRBD2 identical over 7 bases. Germline V gene data show CDR1 as SGHAT and CDR2 as FQNNGV. The ends lost 0 bases at V and 7 bases at J; junction bases unmatched: 5. The CDR3 loop spans 14 amino acids. Written as DNA, the CDR3 is TGTGCCAGCAGCTTAGATAGCGGGTCGGCGACCCAGTACTTC. It translates to CASSLDSGSATQYF.

The chain recombines TRBV27 with TRBJ1-1; D may be TRBD1 (6 bases). This CDR3 contains 15 residues. Germline CDR1 is MNHEY and CDR2 is SMNVEV (reference sequence). V lost 6 bases, J lost 0 bases, and 14 bases lay in between. The CDR3 region has the DNA TGTGCCAGCAGCCCACAGGGAAACATGAACACTGAAGCTTTCTTT. Translated, it gives CASSPQGNMNTEAFF.

V gene TRBV4-2 combines with J gene TRBJ1-2; a weak D match, TRBD1 (6 bases). CDR3 length: 14 amino acids. CDR1 is LGHNA and CDR2 is YNFKEQ in the germline V gene. Trimming took 1 base from V and 4 from J, leaving 10 bases between them. The CDR3 nucleotides read TGTGCCAGCAGCCAAGGACAGGCCGGCTATGGCTACACCTTC. Encoded protein: CASSQGQAGYGYTF.

CDR3 sequence (DNA): TGTGCCAGCAGCCTCACAGGGACCGGTGAAAAACTGTTTTTT. It translates to CASSLTGTGEKLFF. This chain joins TRBV2 and TRBJ1-4; tentative D call: TRBD1 (6 bases). Trimming left V 6 bases short and J 7 bases short, with 15 bases between. The germline V gene has CDR1 SNHLY and CDR2 FYNNEI. The CDR3 has 14 residues.